Listed below are T cell receptor beta chains from one sample, sequenced in a study of tumor and adjacent non-tumor tissue in lung cancer. TCRdb re-derived calls from the multiplex PCR reads in MiXCR, one entry per CDR3 protein. The sample has over 130,000 distinct CDR3 sequences; around 61% are singletons. Specimen: lung tumor tissue. The receptors come from a man between 60 and 75 years old with small cell lung cancer. Both conserved end residues are part of each CDR3. Fields, in order: J gene, D gene, clone size, V gene, CDR3 protein, CDR3 DNA. D genes are given only for firm matches. Part of the rows lack a size; the others show once, few, many or a class for expanded clones.

>TRBJ2-6|-|-|TRBV11-2
CASNSYGASSGANVLTF
TGTGCCAGCAACTCATACGGGGCGAGCTCTGGGGCCAACGTCCTGACTTTC
>TRBJ2-2|TRBD2|-|TRBV20-1
CSARTASGSGAGELFF
TGCAGTGCTAGAACCGCTAGCGGGAGTGGAGCCGGGGAGCTGTTTTTT
>TRBJ2-3|TRBD2|once|TRBV7-9
CASTPIAGSGTDTHYF
TGTGCCAGCACGCCTATAGCGGGAAGTGGTACAGATACGCACTATTTT
>TRBJ1-6|-|-|TRBV11-2
CASNLPQSNSPLHF
TGTGCCAGCAACTTACCACAGTCTAATTCACCCCTACACTTT
>TRBJ2-5|-|few|TRBV20-1
CSARVPRDFQETQYF
TGCAGTGCTAGAGTACCGCGGGACTTCCAAGAGACCCAGTACTTC
>TRBJ1-4|-|-|TRBV11-2
CASSSVLIGTASCNEKLFF
TGTGCCAGCAGCTCCGTCCTTATTGGTACAGCATCTTGCAATGAAAAACTGTTTTTT
>TRBJ2-3|-|-|TRBV12-3/TRBV12-4
CASSPGQGLGDTQYF
TGTGCCAGCAGCCCTGGGCAGGGCTTAGGAGATACGCAGTATTTT
>TRBJ2-1|-|few|TRBV29-1
CSVTRLVYNEQFF
TGCAGCGTTACTAGATTGGTATACAATGAGCAGTTCTTC
>TRBJ2-1|-|-|TRBV11-2
CASSPIQYNEQFF
TGTGCCAGCAGCCCGATACAGTACAATGAACAGTTCTTC
>TRBJ2-5|TRBD2|-|TRBV10-2
CANKPGLARETQYF
TGCGCCAACAAACCGGGACTAGCACGGGAGACCCAGTACTTC
>TRBJ1-2|TRBD1|-|TRBV20-1
CTARETGVGYTF
TGCACTGCTAGAGAGACAGGGGTTGGCTACACCTTC
>TRBJ2-3|-|-|TRBV11-2
CASSLLMTGRTHTQYF
TGTGCCAGCAGCTTGTTGATGACGGGTCGCACACATACGCAGTATTTT
>TRBJ2-7|-|-|TRBV12-3/TRBV12-4
CARSLAYEQYF
TGTGCCCGCAGTTTGGCCTACGAGCAGTACTTC
>TRBJ2-4|-|-|TRBV28
CVSSLGRNIQYF
TGTGTCAGCAGTTTGGGCAGGAACATTCAGTACTTC
>TRBJ2-1|-|-|TRBV20-1
CSARGGSVGIYEQSF
TGCAGTGCTAGAGGGGGTTCGGTCGGTATATATGAGCAGTCCTTC